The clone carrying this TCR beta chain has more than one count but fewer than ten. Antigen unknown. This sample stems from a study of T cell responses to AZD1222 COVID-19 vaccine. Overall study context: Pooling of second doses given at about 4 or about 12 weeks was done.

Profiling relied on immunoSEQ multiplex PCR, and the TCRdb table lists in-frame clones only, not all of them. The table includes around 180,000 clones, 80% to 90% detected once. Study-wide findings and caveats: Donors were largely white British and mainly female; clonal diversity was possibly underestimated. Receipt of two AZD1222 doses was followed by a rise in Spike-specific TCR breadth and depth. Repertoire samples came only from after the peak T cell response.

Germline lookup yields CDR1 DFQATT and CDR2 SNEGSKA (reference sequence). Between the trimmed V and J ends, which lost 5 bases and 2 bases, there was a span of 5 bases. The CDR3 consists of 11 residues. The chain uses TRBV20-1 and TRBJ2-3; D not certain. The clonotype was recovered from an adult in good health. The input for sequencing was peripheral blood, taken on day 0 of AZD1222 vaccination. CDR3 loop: CSAAHTDTQYF. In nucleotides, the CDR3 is TGCAGTGCTGCCCACACAGATACGCAGTATTTT.